Listed below are T cell receptor beta chains from one sample, sequenced in a study of blood T cell repertoires in COVID-19. TCRdb's copy holds only in-frame clones and misses some; the assay was immunoSEQ multiplex PCR. The sample consists of roughly 78,000 clones, around four fifths of them appearing once. What was sequenced was peripheral blood. These TCRs come from a woman of 80 years or more with acute or convalescent COVID-19. Both conserved end residues are part of each CDR3. Fields, in order: V gene, D gene, clone size, J gene, CDR3 protein, CDR3 DNA. The D gene is left open where the match is weak. The size of a clone is reported for some rows only, either as once, few or many, or as a class for expanded clones.

V gene: TRBV4-2; D gene: .; clone size: few; J gene: TRBJ2-5; CDR3 protein: CASSPDLAQETQYF; CDR3 DNA: TGTGCCAGCAGCCCCGACCTAGCGCAAGAGACCCAGTACTTC
V gene: TRBV9; D gene: TRBD2; clone size: .; J gene: TRBJ2-3; CDR3 protein: CASSVHSSGSTTDTQYF; CDR3 DNA: TGTGCCAGCAGCGTCCACTCTAGCGGGAGTACCACAGATACGCAGTATTTT
V gene: TRBV5-8; D gene: .; clone size: .; J gene: TRBJ2-2; CDR3 protein: CASSSANTGELFF; CDR3 DNA: TGTGCCAGCAGCTCTGCGAACACCGGGGAGCTGTTTTTT
V gene: TRBV4-2; D gene: TRBD2; clone size: .; J gene: TRBJ2-7; CDR3 protein: CASSQESRGRAGAYEQYF; CDR3 DNA: TGTGCCAGCAGCCAAGAGTCCCGCGGGAGGGCCGGTGCCTACGAGCAGTACTTC
V gene: TRBV5-1; D gene: .; clone size: .; J gene: TRBJ1-4; CDR3 protein: CASSLDPGINEKLFF; CDR3 DNA: TGCGCCAGCAGCTTGGATCCAGGGATTAATGAAAAACTGTTTTTT
V gene: TRBV9; D gene: TRBD2; clone size: .; J gene: TRBJ2-3; CDR3 protein: CASSVGDSGNTDTQYF; CDR3 DNA: TGTGCCAGCAGCGTAGGAGATAGCGGGAACACAGATACGCAGTATTTT
V gene: TRBV7-3; D gene: TRBD2; clone size: once; J gene: TRBJ2-1; CDR3 protein: CASSQVAGSFNEQFF; CDR3 DNA: TGTGCCAGCAGCCAAGTAGCGGGATCTTTCAATGAGCAGTTCTTC
V gene: TRBV29-1; D gene: TRBD1; clone size: .; J gene: TRBJ2-2; CDR3 protein: CSVAGTGFTGELFF; CDR3 DNA: TGCAGCGTCGCCGGGACAGGGTTCACCGGGGAGCTGTTTTTT
V gene: TRBV5-6; D gene: .; clone size: .; J gene: TRBJ1-1; CDR3 protein: CASSLDMNTEAFF; CDR3 DNA: TGTGCCAGCAGCCTGGACATGAACACTGAAGCTTTCTTT
V gene: TRBV7-9; D gene: TRBD1; clone size: .; J gene: TRBJ1-4; CDR3 protein: CASSLAAQGVEKLFF; CDR3 DNA: TGTGCCAGCAGCTTAGCGGCCCAGGGGGTAGAAAAACTGTTTTTT
V gene: TRBV19; D gene: TRBD1; clone size: .; J gene: TRBJ1-4; CDR3 protein: CASSRDRARGPSEKLFF; CDR3 DNA: TGTGCCAGTAGCCGAGATCGAGCCAGGGGGCCGAGTGAAAAACTGTTTTTT
V gene: TRBV24-1; D gene: TRBD1; clone size: once; J gene: TRBJ2-3; CDR3 protein: CATSDLRDRGPYTQYF; CDR3 DNA: TGTGCCACCAGTGATTTGAGGGACAGGGGCCCCTATACGCAGTATTTT
V gene: TRBV18; D gene: TRBD1; clone size: few; J gene: TRBJ2-1; CDR3 protein: CASSPRDSYNEQFF; CDR3 DNA: TGTGCCAGCTCACCACGGGACAGCTACAATGAGCAGTTCTTC
V gene: TRBV29-1; D gene: .; clone size: .; J gene: TRBJ1-1; CDR3 protein: CSVGAYSEAFF; CDR3 DNA: TGCAGCGTTGGAGCTTATTCTGAAGCTTTCTTT
V gene: TRBV5-1; D gene: TRBD2; clone size: once; J gene: TRBJ2-2; CDR3 protein: CASSGNSGGTNTGELFF; CDR3 DNA: TGCGCCAGCAGCGGAAATAGCGGGGGGACCAACACCGGGGAGCTGTTTTTT
V gene: TRBV4-2; D gene: TRBD2; clone size: .; J gene: TRBJ2-2; CDR3 protein: CASSQGAGVNTGELFF; CDR3 DNA: TGTGCCAGCAGCCAAGGAGCGGGGGTGAACACCGGGGAGCTGTTTTTT
V gene: TRBV7-2; D gene: .; clone size: .; J gene: TRBJ1-4; CDR3 protein: CASSRGVGGEKLFF; CDR3 DNA: TGTGCCAGCAGCAGAGGGGTGGGAGGTGAAAAACTGTTTTTT
V gene: TRBV9; D gene: TRBD2; clone size: .; J gene: TRBJ2-7; CDR3 protein: CASSVREGAYEQYF; CDR3 DNA: TGTGCCAGCAGCGTGAGGGAGGGAGCCTACGAGCAGTACTTC
V gene: TRBV27; D gene: TRBD1; clone size: once; J gene: TRBJ2-7; CDR3 protein: CASRTPGQGFSEQYF; CDR3 DNA: TGTGCCAGCAGGACTCCGGGACAGGGCTTTTCCGAGCAGTACTTC
V gene: TRBV3-1/TRBV3-2; D gene: TRBD2; clone size: .; J gene: TRBJ2-5; CDR3 protein: CASSQVPGSGETQYF; CDR3 DNA: TGTGCCAGCAGCCAAGTTCCGGGTAGCGGGGAGACCCAGTACTTC
V gene: TRBV25-1; D gene: .; clone size: .; J gene: TRBJ2-3; CDR3 protein: CASSGVRPSGDTQYF; CDR3 DNA: TGTGCCAGCAGTGGGGTCAGACCTTCAGGGGATACGCAGTATTTT
V gene: TRBV27; D gene: TRBD2; clone size: .; J gene: TRBJ2-3; CDR3 protein: CASSNLRLAGGPDTQYF; CDR3 DNA: TGTGCCAGCAGTAACCTACGACTAGCGGGGGGACCAGATACGCAGTATTTT
V gene: TRBV18; D gene: TRBD1; clone size: .; J gene: TRBJ2-7; CDR3 protein: CASSSSRTGVYEQYF; CDR3 DNA: TGTGCCAGCTCATCCTCCCGGACAGGCGTCTACGAGCAGTACTTC
V gene: TRBV25-1; D gene: .; clone size: .; J gene: TRBJ2-1; CDR3 protein: CASSRDTGEQFF; CDR3 DNA: TGTGCCAGCAGCAGGGATACGGGTGAGCAGTTCTTC
V gene: TRBV18; D gene: TRBD1; clone size: few; J gene: TRBJ1-2; CDR3 protein: CASSPGTGGLDYGYTF; CDR3 DNA: TGTGCCAGCTCACCAGGGACAGGGGGACTTGACTATGGCTACACCTTC
V gene: TRBV9; D gene: .; clone size: few; J gene: TRBJ1-6; CDR3 protein: CASSSSGAYNSPLHF; CDR3 DNA: TGTGCCAGCAGCTCGTCCGGGGCCTATAATTCACCCCTCCACTTT
V gene: TRBV3-1/TRBV3-2; D gene: TRBD2; clone size: .; J gene: TRBJ2-5; CDR3 protein: CASSQDRLAGASETQYF; CDR3 DNA: TGTGCCAGCAGCCAAGATCGACTAGCGGGAGCGTCAGAGACCCAGTACTTC
V gene: TRBV5-1; D gene: .; clone size: few; J gene: TRBJ1-4; CDR3 protein: CASSPNLYQVKLFF; CDR3 DNA: TGCGCCAGCAGCCCGAACTTATACCAAGTAAAACTGTTTTTT
V gene: TRBV30; D gene: .; clone size: .; J gene: TRBJ1-2; CDR3 protein: CAGGSGRSIGYTF; CDR3 DNA: TGTGCCGGGGGAAGCGGCAGGTCCATCGGCTACACCTTC